One and the same sample provided the 22 T cell receptor beta chains below, sequenced in a study of CD8 T cells in ankylosing spondylitis. A single record per CDR3 protein comes from TCRdb applying MiXCR to the 5' RACE reads. The sample has a few hundred thousand distinct CDR3 sequences; about 20% are singletons. The sequenced material came from blood, either unsorted or a sorted T cell fraction (not recorded which). The receptors derive from a female donor with ankylosing spondylitis or in good health (not recorded which).

The rearrangement links TRBV5-1 to TRBJ2-7; 9 bases fit TRBD2. The germline gives CDR1 SGHRS, CDR2 YFSETQ. Trimming cost V 5 bases and J 7 bases; bases outside gene matches: 7. This CDR3 has 13 amino acids. The CDR3 DNA reads as TGCGCCAGCAGACTAGCGGGCTTGGAGGAGCAGTACTTC. Translation: CASRLAGLEEQYF.

The chain combines TRBV20-1 with TRBJ2-1; weak D call: TRBD2 (6 bases). Germline values: CDR1 DFQATT, CDR2 SNEGSKA (reference sequence). The CDR3 has 11 amino acids. V gave up 6 bases and J gave up 8 bases, with 11 bases separating them. The CDR3 sequence: CSAGGLDEQFF. The DNA for the CDR3 is TGCAGTGCGGGGGGACTCGATGAGCAGTTCTTC.

Written as DNA, the CDR3 is TGTGCCACCAGCAGAGGACAGGGGGATCGGGGTGGCTACACCTTC. Translation: CATSRGQGDRGGYTF. V and J are TRBV15 and TRBJ1-2; 9 bases match TRBD1. This CDR3 spans 15 amino acids. Germline assignment: CDR1 LNHNV and CDR2 YYDKDF (reference sequence). With 1 base clipped from V and 7 bases from J, the junction kept 7 bases outside the gene matches.

This clonotype was recorded a few times. The chain employs TRBV18 and TRBJ2-7; 8 bases line up with TRBD1. The junction had 9 bases not matched to a gene; V was cut back by 5 bases and J by 3 bases. Germline loops: CDR1 KGHSH, CDR2 LQKENI. The CDR3 is 15 residues long. Here the CDR3 reads CASSADRGGDYEQYF. CDR3 coding DNA: TGTGCCAGCTCAGCCGACAGGGGTGGGGACTACGAGCAGTACTTC.

This clonotype has only a few counts. This chain joins TRBV2 and TRBJ1-1; a possible D gene is TRBD1 (6 bases). V was clipped by 4 bases and J by 6 bases, with 9 bases between them. The CDR3 is 12 amino acids. Germline-derived CDR1 and CDR2 are SNHLY and FYNNEI. The CDR3 loop is CASSGPGAEAFF. CDR3 DNA: TGTGCCAGCAGTGGCCCAGGGGCTGAAGCTTTCTTT.

The V gene is TRBV28, the J gene TRBJ2-1; D is perhaps TRBD2 (5 bases). Looked up from germline, CDR1 is MDHEN and CDR2 is SYDVKM. V was trimmed by 8 bases and J by 7 bases, leaving 21 bases between them. CDR3 length: 15 amino acids. CDR3 DNA: TGTGCCAGCGGGAGTCAGGCCTATACGTTAAATGAGCAGTTCTTC. This encodes CASGSQAYTLNEQFF.

J is TRBJ2-5 and V is TRBV20-1, with 8 bases lining up with TRBD2. Germline loops: CDR1 DFQATT, CDR2 SNEGSKA (reference sequence). The CDR3 has 13 amino acids. As DNA, the CDR3 is TGCAGCGTTCGGACTAGCTTGTTTGGGACCCAGTACTTC. Translating gives CSVRTSLFGTQYF.

The chain couples TRBV28 to TRBJ1-4; the D gene is possibly TRBD1 (5 bases). The germline V gene has CDR1 MDHEN and CDR2 SYDVKM. This CDR3 contains 14 residues. V shed 7 bases and J shed 8 bases, with 17 bases lying between them. The CDR3 nucleotides read TGTGCCAGCATAGACCCGGGACTAGGGGAAAAACTGTTTTTT. Protein sequence: CASIDPGLGEKLFF.

This clonotype was seen more than once but under ten times. V is TRBV30 and J is TRBJ1-2, with 7 bases identical to TRBD1. CDR1 is GTSNPN and CDR2 is SVGIG in the germline V gene (reference sequence). CDR3 length equals 13 residues. J gave up 6 bases and V 3 bases, and 7 bases lay outside the gene matches. The CDR3 nucleotides read TGTGCCTGGAGCCGGACAGGAGGTAATGGCTACACCTTC. The encoded protein is CAWSRTGGNGYTF.

The V and J genes are TRBV2 and TRBJ2-7; TRBD2 aligns across 14 bases. This CDR3 has 16 amino acids. V trimming: 6 bases; J trimming: 2 bases; junction bases outside the gene matches: 6. Germline V gene lookup returns CDR1 SNHLY and CDR2 FYNNEI. DNA for the CDR3: TGTGCCAGCAGGCATTTGACTAGCGGGAGGGCCTACGAGCAGTACTTC. Protein: CASRHLTSGRAYEQYF.

This clonotype has a handful of counts. The CDR3 sequence: CSARRAPVGTGELFF. The DNA for the CDR3 is TGCAGTGCTAGGAGAGCGCCTGTTGGGACCGGGGAGCTGTTTTTT. The V call is TRBV20-1, the J call TRBJ2-2; D is unresolved. The CDR3 is 15 residues long. Germline V CDR1 and CDR2: DFQATT, SNEGSKA (reference sequence). V was clipped by 3 bases and J by 5 bases, with 16 bases between them.

This clonotype occurred many times. The rearrangement joins TRBV12-3 or TRBV12-4 to TRBJ2-7; D unclear. The CDR3 contains 11 residues. Trimming removed 6 bases from V and 5 bases from J, with 8 bases in between. This CDR3 reads CASSPRHEQYF. The CDR3 DNA sequence: TGTGCCAGCAGCCCGCGGCACGAGCAGTACTTC.

This sequence joins TRBV20-1 and TRBJ2-5; D gene uncertain. With 3 bases removed from V and 2 bases from J, the gap between germline ends came to 13 bases. Germline CDR1 and CDR2: DFQATT and SNEGSKA (reference sequence). The CDR3 is 14 amino acids. Written as DNA, the CDR3 is TGCAGTGCTAGCATGCGTTTGGGGCAAGAGACCCAGTACTTC. It specifies CSASMRLGQETQYF.

The chain uses TRBV6-1 and TRBJ2-7; D gene uncertain. Germline loops: CDR1 MNHNS, CDR2 SASEGT. V dropped 5 bases and J dropped 2 bases, with 10 bases sitting between them. The CDR3 spans 13 residues. The CDR3, as DNA: TGTGCCAGCAGTAGCGACCTAACCTACGAGCAGTACTTC. Translation: CASSSDLTYEQYF.

This clonotype has more than one count but fewer than ten. V and J are TRBV12-3 or TRBV12-4 and TRBJ2-3; weak D call: TRBD2 (6 bases). V was cut by 4 bases and J by 6 bases, with 17 bases left in between. The CDR3 length is 15 residues. CDR3 loop: CASSSQRVNTDTQYF. CDR3 nucleotide sequence: TGTGCCAGCAGTTCGCAGCGGGTAAACACGGATACGCAGTATTTT.

This clonotype was counted ten times or more. The V call is TRBV12-3 or TRBV12-4, the J call TRBJ2-1; weak D call: TRBD2 (5 bases). Deletions cut 6 bases from V and 6 bases from J, with 15 bases between. The CDR3 runs to 14 residues. CDR3 protein: CASRTGERSNEQFF. CDR3 DNA sequence: TGTGCCAGCAGGACCGGGGAGAGAAGCAATGAGCAGTTCTTC.

Comment on this clonotype: Germline and junction disagree at one end, which may indicate a read error. V gene TRBV6-1 combines with J gene TRBJ2-1, with D uncertain. The CDR3 spans 15 residues. Germline V gene data show CDR1 as MNHNS and CDR2 as SASEGT. CDR3 in DNA: TGTGCCAGCGGATCACCAGAGAGCTCCTACGATGAGCAGTTCTTC. Translating it yields CASGSPESSYDEQFF.

DNA for the CDR3: TGTGCCAGCAGCTTGGTTCGGGAGAAGACAGATACGCAGTATTTT. Translating gives CASSLVREKTDTQYF. This rearrangement joins TRBV5-6 to TRBJ2-3; tentative D call: TRBD2 (6 bases). V was shortened by 0 bases and J by 3 bases, with 11 bases between the two germline ends. CDR1 and CDR2 (germline): SGHDT, YYEEEE. This CDR3 contains 15 residues.

The gene calls are TRBV7-2 and TRBJ2-5; 12 bases line up with TRBD2. The CDR3 has 14 amino acids. The ends lost 4 bases at V and 5 bases at J; junction bases unmatched: 2. Per germline, CDR1 SGHTA and CDR2 FQGNSA. CDR3 amino acids: CASSWTSGMETQYF. CDR3 bases: TGTGCCAGCAGCTGGACTAGCGGGATGGAGACCCAGTACTTC.

The chain joins TRBV15 to TRBJ2-7; unclear D gene. V shed 0 bases and J shed 3 bases, with 21 bases lying between them. Germline V gives CDR1 LNHNV, CDR2 YYDKDF (reference sequence). This CDR3 comprises 18 residues. The CDR3 DNA reads as TGTGCCACCAGCAGAGATATTCGGGCTCCAGATCGGGTCTACGAGCAGTACTTC. Its protein is CATSRDIRAPDRVYEQYF.

This clonotype was counted at least ten times. The chain joins TRBV20-1 to TRBJ2-1, with 11 bases identical to TRBD2. The V segment lost 1 base and the J segment 6 bases; nucleotides outside the gene matches: 2. The CDR3 is 14 residues long. Germline values: CDR1 DFQATT, CDR2 SNEGSKA (reference sequence). In DNA, the CDR3 is TGCAGTGCTAGAGGACTAGCGGGGATCAATGAGCAGTTCTTC. Its translation: CSARGLAGINEQFF.

The gene calls are TRBV7-9 and TRBJ2-1, with no clear D. Between the trimmed V and J ends, which lost 4 bases and 9 bases, there was a span of 13 bases. The CDR3 length is 13 residues. Germline CDR1 reads SEHNR; CDR2 reads FQNEAQ (reference sequence). The CDR3, as DNA: TGTGCCAGCAGCTCTCCCCTACTGGGTGAGCAGTTCTTC. Its protein is CASSSPLLGEQFF.